What follows are 30 T cell receptor beta chains derived from one specimen sequenced in a study of blood T cell repertoires in COVID-19. Some clones are missing from TCRdb's copy, which holds only in-frame ones; the method was immunoSEQ multiplex PCR. The sample holds 150,000 or so clones, over 60% seen once. The specimen sequenced was peripheral blood. Every receptor here comes from a woman between 50 and 59 years old with active or convalescent COVID-19.

This chain joins TRBV2 and TRBJ2-7; 8 bases are a match to TRBD2. Germline CDR1 and CDR2: SNHLY and FYNNEI. This CDR3 has 14 residues. J gave up 2 bases and V 5 bases, and 5 bases lay outside the gene matches. The CDR3 here is CASSPRGGPYEQYF. For the CDR3, the DNA is TGTGCCAGCAGTCCTCGGGGGGGCCCCTACGAGCAGTACTTC.

This chain joins TRBV2 and TRBJ2-2; maybe TRBD2 (6 bases). V lost 5 bases, J lost 2 bases, and 9 bases lay in between. The CDR3 extends over 14 amino acids. Germline CDR1 SNHLY, CDR2 FYNNEI. The CDR3 reads CASSRETNTGELFF. CDR3 in DNA: TGTGCCAGCAGTCGGGAGACTAACACCGGGGAGCTGTTTTTT.

This chain uses TRBV24-1 with TRBJ2-1; 8 bases are a match to TRBD1. CDR1 is KGHDR, CDR2 SFDVKD, per germline. The J segment lost 4 bases and the V segment lost 4 bases, leaving 5 bases of the junction unmatched. The CDR3 has 15 amino acids. The CDR3 region is CATSDMGQEYNEQFF. The CDR3, as DNA: TGTGCCACCAGTGACATGGGACAGGAATACAATGAGCAGTTCTTC.

Only one count was recorded for this clone. Here the CDR3 reads CASSSNRANTEAFF. In DNA, the CDR3 is TGCGCCAGCAGCTCTAACAGGGCGAACACTGAAGCTTTCTTT. The rearrangement links TRBV5-1 to TRBJ1-1; possible D gene TRBD1, 6 bases. In germline, CDR1 is SGHRS, CDR2 YFSETQ. Between the trimmed V and J ends, which lost 3 bases and 1 base, there was a span of 10 bases. The CDR3 is 14 residues long.

The chain has TRBV11-2 and TRBJ2-5, with 10 bases matching TRBD2. The junction had 10 bases not matched to a gene; V was cut back by 7 bases and J by 5 bases. The germline CDR1 and CDR2 sequences are SGHAT and FQNNGV. CDR3 size: 15 residues. The chain's CDR3 is CASMERGGLGETQYF. In nucleotides, the CDR3 is TGTGCCAGCATGGAGCGGGGGGGCCTCGGGGAGACCCAGTACTTC. Combining the CDR3 with reference TRBV11-2 and TRBJ2-5 gives the whole variable domain EAGVAQSPRYKIIEKRQSVAFWCNPISGHATLYWYQQILGQGPKLLIQFQNNGVVDDSQLPKDRFSAERLKGVDSTLKIQPAKLEDSAVYLCASMERGGLGETQYFGPGTRLLVL.

This chain uses TRBV6-5 with TRBJ1-1, with D perhaps TRBD1 (5 bases). The CDR3 is 13 amino acids. CDR1 MNHEY and CDR2 SVGAGI come from the germline V gene. V was pared by 2 bases and J by 6 bases, with 10 bases between. CDR3 protein: CASSYRGRAEAFF. The DNA of the CDR3 is TGTGCCAGCAGTTACAGGGGAAGGGCTGAAGCTTTCTTT.

The CDR3 nucleotides are TGTGCCAGCAGTTACTCCCAGACAGGGGTTGATCAGCCCCAGCATTTT. This codes for CASSYSQTGVDQPQHF. V gene TRBV6-2 or TRBV6-3 combines with J gene TRBJ1-5, with TRBD1 matching over 8 bases. The germline CDR1 and CDR2 sequences are MNHEY and SVGEGT. V lost 0 bases and J lost 5; bases outside the gene matches: 6. The CDR3 has 16 residues.

This clone was seen many times. The chain uses TRBV29-1 and TRBJ1-2, with 7 bases matching TRBD1. Trimming removed 0 bases from V and 12 bases from J; junction bases left unmatched: 10. In germline, CDR1 is SQVTM, CDR2 ANQGSEA. There are 13 residues in the CDR3. This chain's CDR3 is CSVEDLRKGAHTF. The CDR3, as DNA: TGCAGCGTTGAAGATCTTAGAAAGGGGGCCCACACCTTC.

This rearrangement joins TRBV15 to TRBJ1-1; D is perhaps TRBD1 (5 bases). The V gene's germline CDR1 is LNHNV and CDR2 YYDKDF (reference sequence). CDR3 length: 13 residues. The V end lost 1 base, the J end lost 3 bases, and 6 bases lay between the germline ends. CDR3 protein: CATSRGGDTEAFF. The CDR3 DNA follows: TGTGCCACCAGCAGAGGGGGGGACACTGAAGCTTTCTTT.

The chain is built from TRBV27 and TRBJ2-7; TRBD2 matches at 11 bases. V gave up 2 bases and J gave up 5 bases; unmatched junction bases: 2. This CDR3 comprises 14 residues. Germline assignment: CDR1 MNHEY and CDR2 SMNVEV (reference sequence). Written as DNA, the CDR3 is TGTGCCAGCAGTTTAGCTAGCGGGGGGAACGAGCAGTACTTC. This encodes CASSLASGGNEQYF.

A single count supports this clone. The rearrangement links TRBV3-1 (or the pseudogene TRBV3-2) to TRBJ2-3; 7 bases map to TRBD2. Germline V gene lookup returns CDR1 LGHDT and CDR2 YNNKEL (reference sequence). This CDR3 contains 21 residues. The V gene end was trimmed by 0 bases and the J gene end by 4 bases; junction bases not matched to a gene: 22. The CDR3 nucleotides are TGTGCCAGCAGCCAAGAATACCCGGGCGTGATTGGGGGGAGGGCCGCAGATACGCAGTATTTT. Protein sequence: CASSQEYPGVIGGRAADTQYF.

The gene calls are TRBV6-5 and TRBJ1-2, with a weak D call TRBD1 (5 bases). Between the trimmed V and J ends, which lost 5 bases and 3 bases, there was a span of 10 bases. The CDR3 is 13 residues long. CDR1 is MNHEY, CDR2 SVGAGI, per germline. The CDR3 DNA reads as TGTGCCAGCAGTAAACAGGTTGACTATGGCTACACCTTC. Residues: CASSKQVDYGYTF.

The V call is TRBV7-2, the J call TRBJ1-4; 7 bases map to TRBD1. Unmatched junction bases numbered 7, after V lost 5 bases and J lost 4 bases. The CDR3 length is 15 residues. CDR1 and CDR2 (germline): SGHTA, FQGNSA. This chain's CDR3 is CASSKGGSHNEKLFF. Written as DNA, the CDR3 is TGTGCCAGCAGCAAAGGGGGCAGTCATAATGAAAAACTGTTTTTT.

The J gene is TRBJ1-3, the V gene TRBV13; D unresolved. V was shortened by 0 bases and J by 2 bases, with 11 bases between the two germline ends. The V gene's germline CDR1 is PRHDT and CDR2 FYEKMQ (reference sequence). There are 16 residues in the CDR3. CDR3 coding DNA: TGTGCCAGCAGCTTAGGGGCCAGGTCGGCTGGAAACACCATATATTTT. Translating it yields CASSLGARSAGNTIYF.

The V call is TRBV7-9, the J call TRBJ1-6; D call uncertain. The V gene lost 1 base and the J gene lost 7 bases, with 11 bases spanning the gap. Germline values: CDR1 SEHNR, CDR2 FQNEAQ (reference sequence). The CDR3 length is 15 residues. This CDR3 is CASSLVGLLNSPLHF. The DNA for the CDR3 is TGTGCCAGCAGCTTAGTCGGACTGCTGAATTCACCCCTCCACTTT.

J is TRBJ1-3 and V is TRBV2, with D perhaps TRBD1 (6 bases). The CDR3 extends over 16 amino acids. Deletions cut 7 bases from V and 4 bases from J, with 20 bases between. CDR1 is SNHLY and CDR2 is FYNNEI in the germline V gene. CDR3 sequence: CASNLGGGAKGNTIYF. The CDR3 nucleotides read TGTGCCAGCAACCTAGGGGGTGGAGCGAAAGGAAACACCATATATTTT.

This chain links TRBV6-5 with TRBJ2-3; the D is unclear. This CDR3 is 14 amino acids long. Trimming shortened V by 2 bases and J by 5 bases, and 11 bases separated the two germline ends. Germline CDR1 and CDR2: MNHEY and SVGAGI. CDR3 region: CASSYLPGRDTQYF. The CDR3 bases are TGTGCCAGCAGTTACCTCCCAGGCCGAGATACGCAGTATTTT.

This chain uses TRBV12-3 or TRBV12-4 with TRBJ2-7, with D maybe TRBD1 (5 bases). This CDR3 has 13 residues. Trimming stripped 10 bases from V and 4 bases from J, with 17 bases between. The CDR3 DNA follows: TGTGCCACCTGGAAAGGGGCGAGGTACGAGCAGTACTTC. Residues: CATWKGARYEQYF.

A few counts support this clone. This chain uses TRBV27 with TRBJ2-3; 9 bases align to TRBD2. J gave up 1 base and V 3 bases, and 14 bases lay outside the gene matches. There are 19 residues in the CDR3. Looked up from germline, CDR1 is MNHEY and CDR2 is SMNVEV (reference sequence). CDR3 in amino acids: CASSFRSLAGPGRTDTQYF. The CDR3 DNA sequence: TGTGCCAGCAGTTTCAGAAGCCTAGCGGGGCCAGGGCGCACAGATACGCAGTATTTT.

The chain uses TRBV5-4 and TRBJ2-6; 7 nucleotides align to TRBD1. Trimming cost V 0 bases and J 4 bases; bases outside gene matches: 10. CDR3 length: 18 amino acids. CDR1 and CDR2 (germline): SGHNT, YYREEE (reference sequence). CDR3 loop: CASSLGQGVSEGANVLTF. CDR3 bases: TGTGCCAGCAGCTTGGGGCAGGGGGTATCGGAAGGGGCCAACGTCCTGACTTTC.

This clone showed up just once. For the CDR3, the DNA is TGCGCCAGCAGCTTAACAGGGGGCCGATACGAGCAGTACTTC. It encodes CASSLTGGRYEQYF. The J gene is TRBJ2-7, the V gene TRBV5-1, with 9 bases that match TRBD1. CDR3 length: 14 residues. The junction had 4 bases not matched to a gene; V was cut back by 2 bases and J by 4 bases. The germline V gene encodes CDR1 SGHRS and CDR2 YFSETQ.

The genes are TRBV19 and TRBJ2-6; D is undetermined. Germline CDR1 LNHDA, CDR2 SQIVND (reference sequence). Trimming took off 0 bases at V and 0 bases at J, with 6 bases between the two ends. This CDR3 contains 16 residues. The CDR3 bases are TGTGCCAGTAGTATAGACCAATTCTCTGGGGCCAACGTCCTGACTTTC. This sequence encodes CASSIDQFSGANVLTF.

The J gene is TRBJ1-2, the V gene TRBV7-8; a weak D match, TRBD1 (6 bases). The ends were cut back, 1 base at V and 2 bases at J, with 20 bases in the middle. This CDR3 comprises 18 residues. The germline CDR1 and CDR2 sequences are SGHVS and FQNEAQ. CDR3 in amino acids: CASSLERLRVQGNYGYTF. The DNA of the CDR3 is TGTGCCAGCAGCTTAGAGAGGCTACGTGTGCAGGGGAACTATGGCTACACCTTC.

The V and J genes are TRBV30 and TRBJ1-1, with TRBD1 identical over 9 bases. The CDR3 extends over 14 amino acids. Germline V lookup: CDR1 GTSNPN, CDR2 SVGIG (reference sequence). V lost 2 bases to trimming and J lost 1 base; unmatched junction nucleotides: 2. The CDR3 region is CAWSTGGKNTEAFF. CDR3 coding DNA: TGTGCCTGGAGTACAGGGGGCAAGAACACTGAAGCTTTCTTT.

This clone was observed a single time. The genes are TRBV2 and TRBJ2-1, with 12 bases lining up with TRBD2. The ends lost 2 bases at V and 8 bases at J; junction bases unmatched: 4. The CDR3 covers 15 residues. Germline V gives CDR1 SNHLY, CDR2 FYNNEI. The CDR3 loop reads CASSELASGRDEQFF. For the CDR3, the DNA is TGTGCCAGCAGTGAACTGGCTAGCGGGAGGGATGAGCAGTTCTTC.

V usage is TRBV6-2 or TRBV6-3 and J usage is TRBJ2-5, with 10 bases matching TRBD2. Looked up from germline, CDR1 is MNHEY and CDR2 is SVGEGT. Losses at the gene ends were 2 bases for V and 5 bases for J; bases not matched to a gene: 8. The CDR3 has 16 residues. The CDR3 loop reads CASSYNAAGGRETQYF. The DNA of the CDR3 is TGTGCCAGCAGTTACAATGCAGCGGGGGGGCGGGAGACCCAGTACTTC.

J is TRBJ2-5 and V is TRBV28; 7 nucleotides match TRBD1. Trimming removed 7 bases from V and 6 bases from J; junction bases left unmatched: 5. CDR3 length: 12 residues. Germline V CDR1 and CDR2: MDHEN, SYDVKM. The CDR3 DNA follows: TGTGCCAGCAAGACAGGGATGAAGACCCAGTACTTC. Residues: CASKTGMKTQYF.

The chain carries TRBV5-1 and TRBJ1-2, with a weak D call TRBD1 (6 bases). V was cut by 0 bases and J by 4 bases, with 10 bases left in between. Germline V gene sequence: CDR1 SGHRS, CDR2 YFSETQ. This CDR3 spans 14 amino acids. CDR3 DNA: TGCGCCAGCAGCTTGGAGCGGACAGTCTATGGCTACACCTTC. It encodes CASSLERTVYGYTF.

The chain links TRBV7-3 to TRBJ2-3; no firm D call. From germline, CDR1 is SGHTA and CDR2 FQGTGA. CDR3 length: 13 residues. The V end was cut by 3 bases, the J end by 5 bases, with 9 bases between. As DNA, the CDR3 is TGTGCCAGCAGCTTGGATGGCGGAGATACGCAGTATTTT. Amino acid sequence: CASSLDGGDTQYF.

J is TRBJ2-2 and V is TRBV7-2, with TRBD2 as a possible D gene (6 bases). CDR1 is SGHTA and CDR2 is FQGNSA in the germline V gene. The CDR3 spans 13 residues. Deletions cut 11 bases from V and 5 bases from J, with 15 bases between. The CDR3 spells CACRGTLTGELFF. The CDR3 DNA follows: TGTGCCTGCCGCGGGACTTTAACCGGGGAGCTGTTTTTT.